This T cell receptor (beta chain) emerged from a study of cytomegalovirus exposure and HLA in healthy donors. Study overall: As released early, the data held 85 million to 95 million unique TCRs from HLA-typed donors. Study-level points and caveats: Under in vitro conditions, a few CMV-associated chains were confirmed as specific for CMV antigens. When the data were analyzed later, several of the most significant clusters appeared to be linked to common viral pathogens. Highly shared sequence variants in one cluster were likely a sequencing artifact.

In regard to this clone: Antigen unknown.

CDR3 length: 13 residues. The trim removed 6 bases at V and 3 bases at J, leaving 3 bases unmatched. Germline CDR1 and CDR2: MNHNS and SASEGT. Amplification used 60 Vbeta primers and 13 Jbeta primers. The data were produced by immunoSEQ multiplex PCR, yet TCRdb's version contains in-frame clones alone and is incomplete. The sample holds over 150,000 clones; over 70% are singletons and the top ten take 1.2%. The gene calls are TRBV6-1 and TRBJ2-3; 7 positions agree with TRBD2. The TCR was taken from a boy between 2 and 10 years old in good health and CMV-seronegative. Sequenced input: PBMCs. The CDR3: CASRGGTTDTQYF. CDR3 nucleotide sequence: TGTGCCAGCAGGGGAGGGACGACAGATACGCAGTATTTT.